A selection of T cell receptor beta chains follows, all from one sample in a study of glioma-infiltrating T cells after dendritic cell vaccination. TCRdb's table, derived via immunoSEQ multiplex PCR, lists solely in-frame clones and lacks some. This sample yields over 90,000 clones, of which more than 70% are seen a single time; around 2.9% belongs to the top ten. Sequences were derived from blood, sampled before dendritic cell vaccination. All receptors come from a human donor with glioblastoma. Each CDR3 is given with its conserved first and last residue. Each record gives: clone size, J gene, D gene, V gene, CDR3 protein, CDR3 DNA. The D gene is left open where the match is weak. Rows give clone size only sometimes, using once, few, many, or a class for an expanded clone.

size: .
J: TRBJ1-1
D: .
V: TRBV18
CDR3: CASSPDQGRVNTEAFF
DNA: TGTGCCAGCTCACCGGATCAGGGGAGGGTGAACACTGAAGCTTTCTTT

size: .
J: TRBJ1-5
D: .
V: TRBV11-3
CDR3: CAPGGNQPQHF
DNA: TGTGCACCAGGGGGCAATCAGCCCCAGCATTTT

size: .
J: TRBJ1-5
D: TRBD1
V: TRBV6-5
CDR3: CASSRAGQSNQPQHF
DNA: TGTGCCAGCAGTCGCGCGGGACAGAGCAATCAGCCCCAGCATTTT

size: .
J: TRBJ1-5
D: .
V: TRBV28
CDR3: CASSLGSLQAQHF
DNA: TGTGCCAGCAGTTTAGGCAGCCTCCAGGCCCAGCATTTT

size: .
J: TRBJ1-5
D: .
V: TRBV2
CDR3: CASEVGHRNQPQHF
DNA: TGTGCCAGCGAGGTGGGGCACCGCAATCAGCCCCAGCATTTT

size: .
J: TRBJ2-7
D: TRBD2
V: TRBV2
CDR3: CASSGTSGYEQYF
DNA: TGTGCCAGCAGTGGGACTAGCGGCTACGAGCAGTACTTC

size: .
J: TRBJ2-7
D: TRBD1
V: TRBV5-1
CDR3: CASSQIAGTAYEQYF
DNA: TGCGCCAGCAGTCAGATTGCCGGGACAGCCTACGAGCAGTACTTC

size: .
J: TRBJ1-1
D: .
V: TRBV6-1
CDR3: CASSWGQWNTEAFF
DNA: TGTGCCAGCAGCTGGGGGCAATGGAACACTGAAGCTTTCTTT

size: .
J: TRBJ1-2
D: .
V: TRBV6-1
CDR3: CASVNLGGSNYGYTF
DNA: TGTGCCAGCGTAAACCTGGGGGGAAGTAACTATGGCTACACCTTC

size: .
J: TRBJ1-1
D: TRBD1
V: TRBV7-9
CDR3: CASTLGQGAGKAFF
DNA: TGTGCCAGCACCTTGGGACAGGGGGCCGGGAAAGCTTTCTTT

size: .
J: TRBJ1-2
D: .
V: TRBV5-1
CDR3: CASSSDKNYGYTF
DNA: TGCGCCAGCAGCTCGGACAAGAACTATGGCTACACCTTC

size: few
J: TRBJ1-6
D: TRBD1
V: TRBV2
CDR3: CASSTRQGASPLHF
DNA: TGTGCCAGCAGTACCCGACAGGGGGCATCACCCCTCCACTTT

size: .
J: TRBJ1-2
D: .
V: TRBV2
CDR3: CASSETSPPIGYTF
DNA: TGTGCCAGCAGTGAAACTTCCCCCCCGATTGGCTACACCTTC

size: .
J: TRBJ2-3
D: .
V: TRBV2
CDR3: CASSEALRELAGTTQYF
DNA: TGTGCCAGCAGTGAAGCGCTTCGTGAACTAGCCGGCACAACGCAGTATTTT

size: .
J: TRBJ2-5
D: TRBD1
V: TRBV7-9
CDR3: CASSFPGQGAQETQYF
DNA: TGTGCCAGCAGTTTTCCGGGACAGGGTGCCCAAGAGACCCAGTACTTC

size: few
J: TRBJ2-7
D: TRBD2
V: TRBV18
CDR3: CASSRGLAGEGEQYF
DNA: TGTGCCAGCTCTCGCGGACTAGCGGGAGAGGGCGAGCAGTACTTC

size: .
J: TRBJ2-3
D: TRBD2
V: TRBV9
CDR3: CASSVLTGGGDTQYF
DNA: TGTGCCAGCAGCGTTCTTACGGGGGGGGGAGATACGCAGTATTTT

size: .
J: TRBJ2-7
D: TRBD1
V: TRBV9
CDR3: CASSGGQGSYEQYF
DNA: TGTGCCAGCAGCGGGGGACAGGGGTCCTACGAGCAGTACTTC

size: .
J: TRBJ2-2
D: .
V: TRBV18
CDR3: CASSPSSNTGELFF
DNA: TGTGCCAGCTCACCATCTTCGAACACCGGGGAGCTGTTTTTT

size: .
J: TRBJ2-1
D: TRBD1
V: TRBV19
CDR3: CASSTTGGGEQFF
DNA: TGTGCCAGTAGTACGACAGGGGGCGGTGAGCAGTTCTTC

size: .
J: TRBJ1-1
D: .
V: TRBV15
CDR3: CATSRDRVNTEAFF
DNA: TGTGCCACCAGCAGAGATCGGGTTAACACTGAAGCTTTCTTT

size: .
J: TRBJ1-5
D: TRBD1
V: TRBV9
CDR3: CASSATGGIQPQHF
DNA: TGTGCCAGCAGCGCCACAGGGGGCATACAGCCCCAGCATTTT

size: many
J: TRBJ1-2
D: .
V: TRBV9
CDR3: CASSVASRGYGYTF
DNA: TGTGCCAGCAGCGTAGCGAGCAGAGGCTATGGCTACACCTTC

size: .
J: TRBJ2-7
D: .
V: TRBV29-1
CDR3: CSVEGPGQGGYEQYF
DNA: TGCAGCGTTGAAGGCCCCGGCCAGGGGGGTTACGAGCAGTACTTC

size: .
J: TRBJ1-1
D: TRBD1
V: TRBV7-3
CDR3: CASSRSDRGKPEAFF
DNA: TGTGCCAGCAGCCGATCCGACAGGGGGAAACCTGAAGCTTTCTTT

size: .
J: TRBJ2-7
D: TRBD1
V: TRBV7-2
CDR3: CASSSLDRVMYEQYF
DNA: TGTGCCAGCAGCTCCTTGGACAGGGTGATGTACGAGCAGTACTTC

size: .
J: TRBJ1-2
D: .
V: TRBV19
CDR3: CASNDEALTSYGYTF
DNA: TGTGCCAGTAACGATGAGGCATTAACCAGCTATGGCTACACCTTC

size: .
J: TRBJ1-1
D: TRBD1
V: TRBV4-1
CDR3: CASSQQTGLNTEAFF
DNA: TGCGCCAGCAGCCAACAGACAGGGCTGAACACTGAAGCTTTCTTT

size: .
J: TRBJ2-5
D: .
V: TRBV10-2
CDR3: CASSLGTQYF
DNA: TGCGCCAGCAGTCTAGGGACCCAGTACTTC

size: .
J: TRBJ2-3
D: .
V: TRBV15
CDR3: CATSRDLPGFNTDTQYF
DNA: TGTGCCACCAGCAGAGATCTTCCAGGGTTTAACACAGATACGCAGTATTTT

size: few
J: TRBJ1-4
D: .
V: TRBV5-6
CDR3: CASSLVGEANEKLFF
DNA: TGTGCCAGCAGCTTGGTCGGGGAGGCTAATGAAAAACTGTTTTTT

size: once
J: TRBJ2-5
D: TRBD2
V: TRBV5-5
CDR3: CASRNLAGGETQYF
DNA: TGTGCCAGCAGAAATCTAGCGGGGGGGGAGACCCAGTACTTC

size: .
J: TRBJ1-5
D: TRBD1
V: TRBV19
CDR3: CASSIETGGQPQHF
DNA: TGTGCCAGTAGTATAGAGACAGGGGGACAGCCCCAGCATTTT

size: .
J: TRBJ2-3
D: TRBD1
V: TRBV7-9
CDR3: CASSLARTGSTDTQYF
DNA: TGTGCCAGCAGCTTAGCCCGGACAGGAAGCACAGATACGCAGTATTTT

size: .
J: TRBJ2-7
D: TRBD2
V: TRBV5-6
CDR3: CASSSALAGERYEQYF
DNA: TGTGCCAGCAGCTCCGCCCTAGCGGGAGAACGGTACGAGCAGTACTTC

size: .
J: TRBJ2-7
D: TRBD2
V: TRBV30
CDR3: CAWSSDRLAPSEQYF
DNA: TGTGCCTGGAGTTCCGATAGACTAGCTCCCAGCGAGCAGTACTTC

size: .
J: TRBJ2-1
D: .
V: TRBV4-1
CDR3: CASSRGGDEQFF
DNA: TGCGCCAGCAGCCGGGGGGGCGATGAGCAGTTCTTC

size: .
J: TRBJ2-1
D: .
V: TRBV2
CDR3: CASSSDFESYNEQFF
DNA: TGTGCCAGCAGTTCGGACTTCGAGTCCTACAATGAGCAGTTCTTC

size: once
J: TRBJ1-4
D: TRBD1
V: TRBV29-1
CDR3: CSVRTGGQSNEKLFF
DNA: TGCAGCGTCCGGACAGGGGGACAATCTAATGAAAAACTGTTTTTT

size: once
J: TRBJ1-5
D: TRBD1
V: TRBV10-1
CDR3: CASSNDRVGQPQHF
DNA: TGCGCCAGCAGCAACGACAGGGTAGGTCAGCCCCAGCATTTT

size: .
J: TRBJ2-1
D: .
V: TRBV5-6
CDR3: CASSYGAAIYNEQFF
DNA: TGTGCCAGCAGCTATGGGGCCGCCATCTACAATGAGCAGTTCTTC

size: .
J: TRBJ1-4
D: .
V: TRBV27
CDR3: CASSVREADPLKKLFF
DNA: TGTGCCAGCAGTGTTCGGGAGGCGGACCCTTTGAAGAAACTGTTTTTT

size: .
J: TRBJ2-2
D: TRBD2
V: TRBV27
CDR3: CASSSHGGAGELFF
DNA: TGTGCCAGCAGCTCCCACGGGGGGGCCGGGGAGCTGTTTTTT

size: .
J: TRBJ2-6
D: TRBD1
V: TRBV7-9
CDR3: CASRPTGDSGANVLTF
DNA: TGTGCCAGCAGGCCGACAGGGGATTCAGGGGCCAACGTCCTGACTTTC